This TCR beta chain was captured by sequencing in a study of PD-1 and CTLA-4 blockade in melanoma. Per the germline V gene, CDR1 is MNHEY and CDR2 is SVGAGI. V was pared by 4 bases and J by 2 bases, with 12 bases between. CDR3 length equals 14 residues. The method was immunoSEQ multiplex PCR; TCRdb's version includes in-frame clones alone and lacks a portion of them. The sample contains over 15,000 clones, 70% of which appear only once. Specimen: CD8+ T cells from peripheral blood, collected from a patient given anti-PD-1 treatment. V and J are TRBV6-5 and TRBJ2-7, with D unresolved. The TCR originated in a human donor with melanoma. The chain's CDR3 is CASSSRTATYEQYF. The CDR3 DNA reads TGTGCCAGCAGTTCCCGGACGGCTACCTACGAGCAGTACTTC.